This T cell receptor beta chain originates from a study of T-cell reconstitution after alpha-beta-depleted transplantation in children. This sample's TCRbeta library carried unique molecular identifier barcodes. TCRdb re-analysed the PCR reads in MiXCR, keeping a single row per CDR3 protein. The table records about 640,000 distinct CDR3 sequences, roughly 15% of them present only once. The V gene's germline CDR1 is PRHDT and CDR2 FYEKMQ (reference sequence). After removal of 4 bases from V and 3 bases from J, the junction contained 6 bases not matched to a gene. CDR3 length: 15 amino acids. The J gene is TRBJ2-7, the V gene TRBV13; 10 nucleotides align to TRBD1. The receptor was isolated from a human donor who donated a stem cell graft to a child with acute myeloid leukemia. The material was PBMCs from the stem cell graft donor, obtained from the stem cell graft. For the CDR3, the DNA is TGTGCCAGCAGCTCACGGACAGGGGGAGGCTACGAGCAGTACTTC. Translating it yields CASSSRTGGGYEQYF.